Described below is a single TCR beta chain sequence and its context. Its specificity is not known. The V gene lost 3 bases and the J gene lost 1 base, with 9 bases spanning the gap. The CDR3 spans 14 residues. Germline V lookup: CDR1 MNHNY, CDR2 SVGAGI (reference sequence). The record originates from a study of CD8+ T cells in alopecia areata. Background on the study: Patients in the study were on tofacitinib for 6 to 18 months, then off it for 6 months. Study-wide points: Affected scalp, especially in alopecia totalis/universalis, had a higher clonality than normal scalp did. Whereas mice showed it more clearly, TCR sharing across patients was murkier, possibly because of HLA.

Isolated RNA was reverse transcribed into cDNA used as the sequencing template. Measured with immunoSEQ multiplex PCR; TCRdb has only the in-frame clones, and not every one. The repertoire includes around 200,000 clones, roughly three fifths of them detected once, and over 10% sits in the top ten. The treatment: oral pan-JAK inhibitor, 5-10 mg twice daily. It was from alopecia areata patients that lesional scalp punch biopsies and peripheral blood were collected. The source was CD8+ T cells sorted from blood, collected at week 24, from a patient treated with tofacitinib. This rearrangement joins TRBV6-6 to TRBJ1-1; D not certain. This clonotype was obtained from a human donor with alopecia areata. The CDR3 loop is CASSYYAENTEAFF. CDR3 coding DNA: TGTGCCAGCAGTTATTACGCAGAGAACACTGAAGCTTTCTTT.